Listed below are T cell receptor beta chains from one sample, sequenced in a study of blood T cell repertoires in COVID-19. TCRdb's copy holds only in-frame clones and misses some; the assay was immunoSEQ multiplex PCR. The top ten hold 6.5% of the sample, which has around 370,000 clones, around 90% seen once. Sequencing was done on a sample of peripheral blood. All receptors come from a man aged 18-30 years with active or convalescent COVID-19. CDR3s include the opening cysteine and the closing phenylalanine or tryptophan. The D gene is left open where the match is weak. Size is omitted from some rows. Given values are once, few, many or a class for expanded clones.

clone_size | d_call | j_call | v_call | cdr3_nt | cdr3_aa
. | . | TRBJ2-7 | TRBV6-7 | TGTGCCAGCAGTTACCGCGACAGGAAATTATACGAGCAGTACTTC | CASSYRDRKLYEQYF
. | . | TRBJ2-7 | TRBV2 | TGTGCCAGCCGGGACAACAAAAGGTACGAGCAGTACTTC | CASRDNKRYEQYF
. | TRBD1 | TRBJ2-1 | TRBV7-3 | TGTGCCAGCAGCTTAATGATATTGACAGGGGCTAACAATGAGCAGTTCTTC | CASSLMILTGANNEQFF
once | TRBD1 | TRBJ1-5 | TRBV24-1 | TGTGCCACCCAGGGGGGTTGGAATCAGCCCCAGCATTTT | CATQGGWNQPQHF
. | TRBD1 | TRBJ1-3 | TRBV7-9 | TGTGCCAGCAGACCTGACAGGGCCTCTGGAAACACCATATATTTT | CASRPDRASGNTIYF
. | . | TRBJ1-5 | TRBV19 | TGTGCCAGTAGCGTTACAGGGTTGAAACAGCCCCAGCATTTT | CASSVTGLKQPQHF
. | . | TRBJ1-2 | TRBV7-2 | TGTGCCAGCAGCTTAGATGGGGCAGGGGGCTACACCTTC | CASSLDGAGGYTF
. | TRBD1 | TRBJ2-7 | TRBV4-2 | TGTGCCAGCAGCCAAGGGACAGGGCAAGGGTACGAGCAGTACTTC | CASSQGTGQGYEQYF
. | TRBD1 | TRBJ1-1 | TRBV7-2 | TGTGCCAGCAGCCGACAGGGTAGGGCTGAAGCTTTCTTT | CASSRQGRAEAFF
. | . | TRBJ2-7 | TRBV19 | TGTGCCAGTAGTATAAAACAGGCCTACGAGCAGTACTTC | CASSIKQAYEQYF
. | TRBD1 | TRBJ2-7 | TRBV25-1 | TGTGCCAGCAGTGTCGTCAGGACAGGATCCTACGAGCAGTACTTC | CASSVVRTGSYEQYF
. | . | TRBJ1-1 | TRBV28 | TGTGCCAGCAGTGGGACATTGATGAACACTGAAGCTTTCTTT | CASSGTLMNTEAFF
. | TRBD2 | TRBJ2-1 | TRBV7-3 | TGTGCCAGCAGCTCGGGACTAGCGGGAGGCGCCTACAATGAGCAGTTCTTC | CASSSGLAGGAYNEQFF
. | TRBD2 | TRBJ2-7 | TRBV9 | TGTGCCAGCAGTCCCCCGGGGGGGCTCAACGAGCAGTACTTC | CASSPPGGLNEQYF
. | TRBD1 | TRBJ1-5 | TRBV10-2 | TGCGCCAGCTGTTGTCCTCGGACAGGGGGTTATAGCAATCAGCCCCAGCATTTT | CASCCPRTGGYSNQPQHF
. | TRBD1 | TRBJ1-2 | TRBV24-1 | TGTGCCACCAGTGATTCCAAGGGACAGGGATTCGGTGGCTACACCTTC | CATSDSKGQGFGGYTF
. | TRBD1 | TRBJ2-7 | TRBV2 | TGTGCCAGCAGGAACAGGGGCTCCTACGAGCAGTACTTC | CASRNRGSYEQYF